This TCR beta chain was profiled in a study of T cells after yellow fever vaccination. Germline CDR1 reads KGHSH; CDR2 reads LQKENI. V was pared by 1 base and J by 4 bases, with 26 bases between. The CDR3 covers 20 residues. MiXCR was run by TCRdb on the 5' RACE reads, yielding one entry per CDR3 protein. Of 500,000 to 650,000 distinct CDR3 sequences in the sample, 9% to 15% were seen once. The chain recombines TRBV18 with TRBJ1-3; D gene ambiguous. The material sequenced was PBMCs, taken on the day of the yellow fever booster vaccination. The receptor was isolated from a man aged 30 to 45 who received the YFV17D yellow fever vaccine. CDR3 DNA: TGTGCCAGCTCACCACGGGTTCCGGTTGGTACCGGGCTGACGGGAAACACCATATATTTT. This translates into CASSPRVPVGTGLTGNTIYF.